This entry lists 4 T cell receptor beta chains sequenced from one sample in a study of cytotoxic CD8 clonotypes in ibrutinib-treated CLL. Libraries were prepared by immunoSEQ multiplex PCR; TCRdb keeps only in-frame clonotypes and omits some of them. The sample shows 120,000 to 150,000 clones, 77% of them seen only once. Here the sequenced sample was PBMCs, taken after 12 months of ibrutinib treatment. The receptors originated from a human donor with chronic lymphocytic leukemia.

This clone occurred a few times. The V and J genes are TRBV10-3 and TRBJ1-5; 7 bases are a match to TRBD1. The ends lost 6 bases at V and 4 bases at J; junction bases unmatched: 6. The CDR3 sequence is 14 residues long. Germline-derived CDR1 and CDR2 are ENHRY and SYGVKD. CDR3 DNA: TGTGCCATCAGCGGGACAGATCGGAATCAGCCCCAGCATTTT. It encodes CAISGTDRNQPQHF.

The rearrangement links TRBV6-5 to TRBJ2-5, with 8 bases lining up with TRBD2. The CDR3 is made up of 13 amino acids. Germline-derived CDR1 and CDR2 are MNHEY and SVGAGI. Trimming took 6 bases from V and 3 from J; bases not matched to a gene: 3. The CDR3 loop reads CASRPAGEETQYF. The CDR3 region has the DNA TGTGCCAGCAGACCAGCGGGGGAAGAGACCCAGTACTTC.

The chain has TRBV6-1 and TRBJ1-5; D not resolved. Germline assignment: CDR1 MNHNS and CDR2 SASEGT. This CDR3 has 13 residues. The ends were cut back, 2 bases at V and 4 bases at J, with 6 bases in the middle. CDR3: CASSEPANQPQHF. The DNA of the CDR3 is TGTGCCAGCAGTGAACCGGCGAATCAGCCCCAGCATTTT.

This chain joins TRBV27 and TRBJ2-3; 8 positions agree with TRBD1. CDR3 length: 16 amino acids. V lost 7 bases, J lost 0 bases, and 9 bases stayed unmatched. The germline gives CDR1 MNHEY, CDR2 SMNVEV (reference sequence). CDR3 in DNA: TGTGCCAGCACCGACAGGGGACGGTTAAGCACAGATACGCAGTATTTT. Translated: CASTDRGRLSTDTQYF.